A single sample gave rise to the 6 T cell receptor beta chains below, sequenced in a study of cytomegalovirus exposure and HLA in healthy donors. Vbeta (60) and Jbeta (13) primers were used in the PCR. Repertoires were generated with immunoSEQ multiplex PCR, while TCRdb's copy carries only in-frame clones and drops some. Here the sample spans some 120,000 clones, about 63% being singletons. Sequenced material: PBMCs. All receptors come from a man aged 25-45 years in good health and CMV-seropositive.

This clone has only a few counts. The V gene is TRBV2, the J gene TRBJ1-4; TRBD1 aligns across 9 bases. The J segment lost 8 bases and the V segment lost 6 bases, leaving 7 bases of the junction unmatched. In germline, CDR1 is SNHLY, CDR2 FYNNEI. The CDR3 runs 14 residues. The CDR3 sequence is CASSGQGTIEKLFF. The CDR3 bases are TGTGCCAGCAGCGGACAGGGGACAATAGAAAAACTGTTTTTT. The full variable domain, rest sourced from reference TRBV2 and TRBJ1-4, is EPEVTQTPSHQVTQMGQEVILRCVPISNHLYFYWYRQILGQKVEFLVSFYNNEISEKSEIFDDQFSVERPDGSNFTLKIRSTKLEDSAMYFCASSGQGTIEKLFFGSGTQLSVL.

This sequence joins TRBV18 and TRBJ2-1, with 10 bases fitting TRBD2. V was pared by 6 bases and J by 8 bases, with 13 bases of the junction left unmatched. The CDR3 covers 16 residues. Germline V gives CDR1 KGHSH, CDR2 LQKENI. In DNA, the CDR3 is TGTGCCAGCTCCGGAGGGGGCCTAGCGGGAGCCGATGAGCAGTTCTTC. This encodes CASSGGGLAGADEQFF.

This sequence joins TRBV30 and TRBJ2-1; 13 nucleotides align to TRBD2. The CDR3 sequence is 15 residues long. Germline V gives CDR1 GTSNPN, CDR2 SVGIG (reference sequence). Losses at the gene ends were 0 bases for V and 10 bases for J; bases not matched to a gene: 6. Here the CDR3 reads CAWSVGLAGLREQFF. In DNA, the CDR3 is TGTGCCTGGAGTGTGGGACTAGCGGGGCTCAGAGAGCAGTTCTTC. The whole variable domain, filled in from reference TRBV30 and TRBJ2-1, reads SQTIHQWPATLVQPVGSPLSLECTVEGTSNPNLYWYRQAAGRGLQLLFYSVGIGQISSEVPQNLSASRPQDRQFILSSKKLLLSDSGFYLCAWSVGLAGLREQFFGPGTRLTVL.

This chain uses TRBV18 with TRBJ2-2, with 8 bases matching TRBD1. Germline lookup yields CDR1 KGHSH and CDR2 LQKENI. CDR3 length equals 13 residues. The junction had 0 bases not matched to a gene; V was cut back by 5 bases and J by 4 bases. The CDR3 protein is CASSDRGTGELFF. The CDR3 nucleotides read TGTGCCAGCTCAGACAGGGGCACCGGGGAGCTGTTTTTT.

This clone turned up a few times. The gene calls are TRBV29-1 and TRBJ2-1, with D unresolved. This CDR3 region has 14 residues. Trimming left V 1 base short and J 4 bases short, with 11 bases between. Germline V gene sequence: CDR1 SQVTM, CDR2 ANQGSEA. CDR3 bases: TGCAGCGTTGAAGGGCTTTACGTTTACAATGAGCAGTTCTTC. It is translated as CSVEGLYVYNEQFF.

The rearrangement joins TRBV27 to TRBJ1-5; the match to TRBD1 covers 8 bases. V shed 8 bases and J 7 bases; nucleotides not matched to a gene: 13. The CDR3 runs 15 residues. Germline V gives CDR1 MNHEY, CDR2 SMNVEV (reference sequence). CDR3 nucleotides: TGTGCCAGCGGTCAGAGGACAGGGTTCAGCCAGCCCCAGCATTTT. This codes for CASGQRTGFSQPQHF.